This TCR beta chain was identified during a study of identical twins. TCRdb re-called the 5' RACE reads through MiXCR, storing one row per CDR3 protein. The data hold 400,000 to 500,000 distinct CDR3 sequences, with around a sixth observed a single time. The length of the CDR3 is 17 residues. The V and J ends lost 0 bases and 0 bases respectively, with 16 bases between them. Per the germline V gene, CDR1 is SGHRS and CDR2 is YFSETQ. This TCR was sampled from a man aged 50 to 60 in good health. The specimen sequenced was naive T cells sorted from blood. The V and J genes are TRBV5-1 and TRBJ2-7; D is undetermined. Here the CDR3 DNA reads TGCGCCAGCAGCTTGGCCGGGTCGCGACGTAACTCCTACGAGCAGTACTTC. The encoded protein is CASSLAGSRRNSYEQYF.